This TCR beta chain was sequenced in a study of blood T cell repertoires in COVID-19. Study summary: PBMCs, B-cell-depleted T cells, or T cells were the source of the cDNA or gDNA that made up the material.

The V end was cut by 6 bases, the J end by 5 bases, with 13 bases between. Per the germline V gene, CDR1 is SGHTA and CDR2 is FQGNSA. The CDR3 length is 13 residues. Per the original data handling: Quantification of nucleated cells was approximated via reference gene primer amplification. TCRdb keeps only in-frame clones here, not all; method: immunoSEQ multiplex PCR. V and J calls and clone size are given by that table; D and trimming were obtained from the DNA. This table holds hundreds of thousands of clones, roughly 85% found once. Exposed enrollees had met someone with a PCR-confirmed or clinician-diagnosed COVID-19 case at some point within the 2 weeks before study entry.

The sequencing sample was made of PBMCs or T cells enriched from blood (not recorded which). The rearrangement joins TRBV7-2 to TRBJ2-5, with a tentative D call TRBD2 (5 bases). The receptor comes from a woman in her fifties or sixties who had been exposed to COVID-19. In DNA form, the CDR3 reads TGTGCCAGCAGAGCTAGCATGCAGGAGACCCAGTACTTC. Encoded protein: CASRASMQETQYF.